This entry lists 19 T cell receptor beta chains sequenced from one sample in a study of T-cell memory formation after mild COVID-19. TCRdb recomputed calls from the 5' RACE reads with MiXCR, one row per CDR3 protein. Found here are 190,000 or so distinct CDR3 sequences, about a fifth of them singletons; the top ten hold more than 20%. Sequencing input: PBMCs or a T cell subset sorted from them (not recorded which). Every receptor here comes from an adult woman who had mild COVID-19 (a few samples of this study predate the infection). Cell type and time point are not known.

V gene TRBV6-2 or TRBV6-3 combines with J gene TRBJ1-5, with D unclear. CDR3 length: 13 amino acids. The V end lost 10 bases, the J end lost 2 bases, and 12 bases lay between the germline ends. CDR1 MNHEY and CDR2 SVGEGT come from the germline V gene. The DNA of the CDR3 is TGTGCCACGCGGGTCGGTGGCAATCAGCCCCAGCATTTT. This gives the protein CATRVGGNQPQHF.

This clonotype was detected a few times. This sequence joins TRBV4-3 and TRBJ1-2; TRBD1 is a possible D gene (5 bases). This CDR3 is built from 15 residues. V was clipped by 0 bases and J by 4 bases, with 12 bases between them. Germline CDR1 is LGHNA and CDR2 is YSLEER. The CDR3 here is CASSQETGPFYGYTF. The DNA of the CDR3 is TGCGCCAGCAGCCAAGAGACGGGGCCTTTCTATGGCTACACCTTC.

This clonotype was seen only a few times. The chain links TRBV10-3 to TRBJ2-7, with D possibly being TRBD1 or TRBD2 (5 bases each). CDR3 size: 15 residues. Trimming cost V 4 bases and J 5 bases, with 18 bases left between them. Germline V lookup: CDR1 ENHRY, CDR2 SYGVKD. The CDR3 spells CAISGRDGPLHEQYF. The CDR3 bases are TGTGCCATCAGTGGTAGGGACGGCCCCCTCCACGAGCAGTACTTC.

This clonotype was detected only a few times. This chain joins TRBV7-9 and TRBJ2-3; the D is unclear. CDR1 is SEHNR, CDR2 FQNEAQ, per germline (reference sequence). The CDR3 length is 17 residues. V was clipped by 5 bases and J by 2 bases, with 20 bases between them. The CDR3 is CASSPSWPRTHTDTQYF. The CDR3 DNA is TGTGCCAGCAGCCCTTCTTGGCCCAGGACGCACACAGATACGCAGTATTTT.

This clonotype was seen a handful of times. The chain employs TRBV14 and TRBJ2-5, with no clear D. CDR3 size: 13 residues. CDR1 SGHDN and CDR2 FVKESK come from the germline V gene. The V end was cut by 3 bases, the J end by 1 base, with 6 bases between. The CDR3 is CASSQESQETQYF. CDR3 DNA: TGTGCCAGCAGCCAGGAGTCCCAAGAGACCCAGTACTTC.

CDR3 residues: CSADLAGGSSEQFF. The CDR3 region has the DNA TGCAGTGCTGACCTAGCGGGAGGAAGTTCTGAGCAGTTCTTC. J is TRBJ2-1 and V is TRBV20-1; 11 nucleotides match TRBD2. The germline gives CDR1 DFQATT, CDR2 SNEGSKA (reference sequence). CDR3 length: 14 residues. Trimming cost V 5 bases and J 9 bases; bases outside gene matches: 9.

CDR3 loop: CASSTRRYLAPDTQYF. In DNA form, the CDR3 reads TGCGCCAGCAGCACCCGACGATACTTAGCCCCAGATACGCAGTATTTT. The chain carries TRBV5-1 and TRBJ2-3; D unclear. V was shortened by 4 bases and J by 4 bases, with 19 bases between the two germline ends. This CDR3 comprises 16 residues. The germline V gene has CDR1 SGHRS and CDR2 YFSETQ.

This sequence joins TRBV20-1 and TRBJ2-1; D gene unclear. Trimming left V 5 bases short and J 2 bases short, with 4 bases between. Looked up from germline, CDR1 is DFQATT and CDR2 is SNEGSKA (reference sequence). This CDR3 comprises 11 residues. CDR3 protein: CSAGPYNEQFF. The CDR3 DNA is TGCAGTGCTGGGCCCTACAATGAGCAGTTCTTC.

The rearrangement joins TRBV2 to TRBJ2-3; D is unclear. This CDR3 has 11 residues. Germline values: CDR1 SNHLY, CDR2 FYNNEI. V lost 6 bases and J lost 5, with 6 bases in between. DNA of the CDR3: TGTGCCAGCAGAAGATTAGATACGCAGTATTTT. This translates into CASRRLDTQYF.

This chain links TRBV4-2 with TRBJ2-7; 10 bases map to TRBD2. J was trimmed by 4 bases and V by 1 base; bases with no gene match: 4. Germline V CDR1 and CDR2: LGHNA, YNFKEQ. CDR3 size: 15 residues. In DNA form, the CDR3 reads TGTGCCAGCAGCCAAGTGGGTAGCGGGAGGTACGAGCAGTACTTC. This gives the protein CASSQVGSGRYEQYF.

This clonotype was picked up a small number of times. V and J are TRBV2 and TRBJ2-5; perhaps TRBD1 as D (5 bases). With 7 bases removed from V and 0 bases from J, the gap between germline ends came to 18 bases. CDR1 SNHLY and CDR2 FYNNEI come from the germline V gene. The CDR3 runs to 16 residues. The CDR3 sequence is CASTLGPGTDQETQYF. The CDR3 DNA is TGTGCCAGCACCCTGGGGCCAGGAACCGACCAAGAGACCCAGTACTTC.

The chain carries TRBV28 and TRBJ2-2; tentatively, D is TRBD1 (5 bases). Germline V gives CDR1 MDHEN, CDR2 SYDVKM. The CDR3 spans 16 residues. The V and J ends lost 4 bases and 3 bases respectively, with 15 bases between them. Here the CDR3 reads CASSSPPTEYTGELFF. The CDR3 DNA reads as TGTGCCAGCAGTTCTCCTCCGACAGAGTACACCGGGGAGCTGTTTTTT.

The table lists this clonotype with a few counts. The V gene is TRBV19, the J gene TRBJ2-1; D is possibly TRBD1 or TRBD2 (5 bases each). The CDR3 has 12 amino acids. The V gene lost 1 base and the J gene lost 9 bases, with 7 bases spanning the gap. CDR1 is LNHDA, CDR2 SQIVND, per germline (reference sequence). DNA for the CDR3: TGTGCCAGTAGTATAGGTGGGGGTGAGCAGTTCTTC. Translated, it gives CASSIGGGEQFF. The variable domain in full, with the rest retrieved from reference TRBV19 and TRBJ2-1, is DGGITQSPKYLFRKEGQNVTLSCEQNLNHDAMYWYRQDPGQGLRLIYYSQIVNDFQKGDIAEGYSVSREKKESFPLTVTSAQKNPTAFYLCASSIGGGEQFFGPGTRLTVL.

As DNA, the CDR3 is TGCGCCAGCAGCCCGACGGGGGTGAAGAACACTGAAGCTTTCTTT. Translated: CASSPTGVKNTEAFF. The rearrangement links TRBV4-1 to TRBJ1-1; the D gene is possibly TRBD1 (5 bases). The CDR3 has 15 amino acids. The V end was cut by 4 bases, the J end by 1 base, with 13 bases between. Germline assignment: CDR1 MGHRA and CDR2 YSYEKL.

The chain couples TRBV12-3 or TRBV12-4 to TRBJ2-5, with D perhaps matching TRBD1 (6 bases). The V gene lost 4 bases and the J gene lost 5 bases, with 14 bases spanning the gap. CDR3 size: 14 residues. CDR3 residues: CASSCARGAETQYF. DNA for the CDR3: TGTGCCAGCAGTTGTGCCAGGGGTGCGGAGACCCAGTACTTC.

V and J are TRBV7-9 and TRBJ2-2; D gene ambiguous. The ends were cut back, 3 bases at V and 5 bases at J, with 7 bases in the middle. The CDR3 has 13 amino acids. Germline V gene data show CDR1 as SEHNR and CDR2 as FQNEAQ (reference sequence). CDR3 in DNA: TGTGCCAGCAGCTTGAGTGAGACCGGGGAGCTGTTTTTT. This encodes CASSLSETGELFF.

This clonotype was seen repeatedly, ten times or more. The gene calls are TRBV7-9 and TRBJ2-2; tentatively, D is TRBD2 (6 bases). From germline, CDR1 is SEHNR and CDR2 FQNEAQ (reference sequence). Trimming pared 10 bases from V and 0 bases from J, leaving 12 bases between. This CDR3 is 14 amino acids long. The CDR3 DNA is TGTGCCACACCGGGACTCACGAACACCGGGGAGCTGTTTTTT. Translated: CATPGLTNTGELFF.

In its sample, this clonotype was seen a few times. The chain couples TRBV21-1 to TRBJ2-5. TRBV21-1 is tagged as a pseudogene. This CDR3 has 13 residues. The CDR3 loop reads CASSKDAGETQYF. The CDR3 DNA reads as TGTGCCAGCAGCAAAGACGCGGGGGAGACCCAGTACTTC.

CDR3 region: CASSSTLVGPRSSYNEQFF. Here the CDR3 DNA reads TGTGCCAGCAGCTCCACATTGGTAGGCCCAAGGAGCTCCTACAATGAGCAGTTCTTC. This chain connects TRBV7-9 to TRBJ2-1; no firm D call. CDR1 and CDR2 from the germline V gene are SEHNR and FQNEAQ (reference sequence). This CDR3 is 19 amino acids long. V lost 4 bases and J 0 bases, leaving 22 bases between the germline ends.